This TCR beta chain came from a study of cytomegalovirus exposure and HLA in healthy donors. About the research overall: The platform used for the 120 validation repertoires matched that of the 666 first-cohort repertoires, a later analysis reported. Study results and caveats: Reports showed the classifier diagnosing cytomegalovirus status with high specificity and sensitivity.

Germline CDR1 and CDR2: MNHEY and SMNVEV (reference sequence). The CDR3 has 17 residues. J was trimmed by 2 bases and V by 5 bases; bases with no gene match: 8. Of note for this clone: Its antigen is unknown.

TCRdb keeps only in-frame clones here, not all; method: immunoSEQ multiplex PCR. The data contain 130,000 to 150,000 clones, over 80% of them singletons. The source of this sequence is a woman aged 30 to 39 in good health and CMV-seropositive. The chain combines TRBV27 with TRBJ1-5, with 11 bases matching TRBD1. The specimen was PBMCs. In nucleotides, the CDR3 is TGTGCCAGCAGTGGACAGGGGGCGATTCGTGGCAATCAGCCCCAGCATTTT. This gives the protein CASSGQGAIRGNQPQHF.